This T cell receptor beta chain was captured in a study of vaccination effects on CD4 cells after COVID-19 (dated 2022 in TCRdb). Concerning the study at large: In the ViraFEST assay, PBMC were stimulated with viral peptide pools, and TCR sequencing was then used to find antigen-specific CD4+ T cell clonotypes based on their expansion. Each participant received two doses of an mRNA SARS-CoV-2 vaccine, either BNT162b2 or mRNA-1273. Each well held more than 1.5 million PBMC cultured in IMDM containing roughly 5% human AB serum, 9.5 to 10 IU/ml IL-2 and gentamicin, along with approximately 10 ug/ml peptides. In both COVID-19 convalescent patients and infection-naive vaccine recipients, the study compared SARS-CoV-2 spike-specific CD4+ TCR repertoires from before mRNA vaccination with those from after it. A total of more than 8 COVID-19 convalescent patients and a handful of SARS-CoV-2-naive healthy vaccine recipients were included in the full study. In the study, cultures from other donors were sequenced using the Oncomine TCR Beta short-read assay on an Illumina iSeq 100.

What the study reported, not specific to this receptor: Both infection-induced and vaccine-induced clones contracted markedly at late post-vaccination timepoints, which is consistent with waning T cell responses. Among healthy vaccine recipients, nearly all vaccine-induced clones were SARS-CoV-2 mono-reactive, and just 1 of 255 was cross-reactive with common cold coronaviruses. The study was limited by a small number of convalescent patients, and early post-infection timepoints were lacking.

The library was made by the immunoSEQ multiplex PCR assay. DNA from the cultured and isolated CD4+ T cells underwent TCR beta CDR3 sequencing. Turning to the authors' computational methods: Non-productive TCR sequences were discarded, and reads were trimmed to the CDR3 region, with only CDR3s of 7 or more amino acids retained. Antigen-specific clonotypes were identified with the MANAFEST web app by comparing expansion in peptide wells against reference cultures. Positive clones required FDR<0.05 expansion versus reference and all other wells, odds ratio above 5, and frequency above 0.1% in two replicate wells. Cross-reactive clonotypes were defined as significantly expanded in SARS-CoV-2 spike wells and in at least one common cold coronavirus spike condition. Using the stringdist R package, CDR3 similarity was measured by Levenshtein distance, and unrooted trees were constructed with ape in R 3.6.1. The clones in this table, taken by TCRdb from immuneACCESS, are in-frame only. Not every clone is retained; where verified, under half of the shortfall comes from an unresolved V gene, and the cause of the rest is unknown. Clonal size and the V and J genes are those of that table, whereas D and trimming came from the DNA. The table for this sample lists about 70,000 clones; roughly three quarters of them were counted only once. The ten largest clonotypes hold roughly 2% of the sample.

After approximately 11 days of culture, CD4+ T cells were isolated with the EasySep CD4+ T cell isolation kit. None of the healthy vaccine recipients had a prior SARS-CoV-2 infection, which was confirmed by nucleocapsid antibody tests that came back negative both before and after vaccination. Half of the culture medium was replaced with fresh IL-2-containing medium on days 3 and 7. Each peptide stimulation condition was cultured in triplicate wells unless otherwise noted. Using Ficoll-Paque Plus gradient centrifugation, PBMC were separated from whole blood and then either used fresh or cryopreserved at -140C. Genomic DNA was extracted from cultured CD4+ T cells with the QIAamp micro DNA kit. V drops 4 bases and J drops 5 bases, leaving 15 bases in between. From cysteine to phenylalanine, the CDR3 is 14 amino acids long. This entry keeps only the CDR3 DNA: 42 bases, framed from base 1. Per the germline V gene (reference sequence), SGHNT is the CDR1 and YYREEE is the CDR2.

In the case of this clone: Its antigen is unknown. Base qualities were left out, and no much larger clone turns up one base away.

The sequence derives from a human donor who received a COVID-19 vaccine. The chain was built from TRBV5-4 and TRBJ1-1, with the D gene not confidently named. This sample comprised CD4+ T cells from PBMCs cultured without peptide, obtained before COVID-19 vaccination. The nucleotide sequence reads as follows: TGTGCCAGCAGCCATTCATATCCGGGGACTGAAGCTTTCTTT. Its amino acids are CASSHSYPGTEAFF.